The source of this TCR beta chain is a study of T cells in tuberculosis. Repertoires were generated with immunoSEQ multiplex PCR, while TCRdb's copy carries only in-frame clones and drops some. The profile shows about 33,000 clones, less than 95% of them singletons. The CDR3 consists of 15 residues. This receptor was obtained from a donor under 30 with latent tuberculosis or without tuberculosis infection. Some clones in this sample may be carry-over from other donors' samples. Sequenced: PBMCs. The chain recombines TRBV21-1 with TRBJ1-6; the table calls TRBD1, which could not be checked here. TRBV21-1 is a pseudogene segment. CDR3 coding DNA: TGTGCCAGCAGCAAAGGGGCCTTATATAATTCACCCCTCCACTTT. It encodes CASSKGALYNSPLHF.